The clone carrying this T cell receptor beta chain was recorded only once. The antigen remains unidentified. The sample is drawn from a study of cytomegalovirus exposure and HLA in healthy donors. Trimming removed 5 bases from V and 0 bases from J; junction bases left unmatched: 3. The CDR3 sequence is 14 residues long. The germline V gene encodes CDR1 KGHSH and CDR2 LQKENI. The PCR employed 60 Vbeta primers together with 13 Jbeta primers. Sequenced by immunoSEQ multiplex PCR; TCRdb stores in-frame clones only, minus some. The sample records 200,000 or so clones, around 83% being singletons. Overall study results and limits: Analyses of presence/absence relied on an assumption of roughly uniform sequencing depth across donors. Reportedly, a later analysis found an Asian-associated ancestry cluster had fewer N-insertions than the roughly 700-donor mean.

The receptor was derived from a woman between 50 and 59 years old in good health and CMV-seropositive. Source material: PBMCs. The V call is TRBV18, the J call TRBJ1-1; 7 nucleotides agree with TRBD1. CDR3 DNA sequence: TGTGCCAGCTCATCGACAGGGATGAACACTGAAGCTTTCTTT. Protein product: CASSSTGMNTEAFF.